This T cell receptor beta chain was documented in a study of shared clonotypes between healthy human individuals. At the level of the study: Each donor's CD4 naive and CD4 memory cells filled three plates apiece, CD8 naive two, and CD8 memory one.

TCRdb keeps only in-frame clones here, not all; method: immunoSEQ multiplex PCR. Of approximately 840,000 clones in the sample, around 96% were seen once. This clone was found once. Naivety among CD8 cells was defined by CD45RO negativity and positive CCR7 selection, thereby excluding terminally differentiated effector memory CD45RA+ cells. Material for sequencing was naive CD8+ T cells sorted from blood. The receptor comes from a man aged 25-45 years in good health.

The CDR3, as DNA: TGTGCCAGCAGTTTATTTGCGACAAATATGAACACTGAAGCTTTCTTT. As protein: CASSLFATNMNTEAFF. The V and J genes are TRBV27 and TRBJ1-1, with unresolved D. CDR1 MNHEY and CDR2 SMNVEV come from the germline V gene (reference sequence). This CDR3 has 16 amino acids. Trimming cost V 1 base and J 0 bases, with 12 bases left between them.